These T cell receptor beta chains were read from a single sample in a study of T cells in Graves' hyperthyroidism and ophthalmopathy. TCRdb reprocessed the multiplex PCR reads with MiXCR, giving one entry per CDR3 protein. The sample consists of 550,000 to 600,000 distinct CDR3 sequences, 12% to 15% of them appearing once. The sequenced material came from blood. All receptors derive from a woman aged 18-29 years with Graves' ophthalmopathy. Both conserved end residues are part of each CDR3. Each record gives: J gene, V gene, D gene, clone size, CDR3 protein, CDR3 DNA. A D gene is named only where the DNA matches it firmly. Clone size is shown for a subset of rows, as once, few, many or a class of expanded clone.

J: TRBJ2-2; V: TRBV29-1; D: NA; size: few; CDR3: CSFSEQGGSGELFF; DNA: TGCAGCTTTTCGGAACAGGGAGGGTCCGGGGAGCTGTTTTTT
J: TRBJ1-5; V: TRBV10-3; D: TRBD1; size: many; CDR3: CAISGTGGGNQPQHF; DNA: TGTGCCATCAGTGGTACAGGGGGTGGCAATCAGCCCCAGCATTTT
J: TRBJ2-5; V: TRBV20-1; D: NA; size: few; CDR3: CSARSFPQETQYF; DNA: TGCAGTGCTAGAAGCTTCCCCCAAGAGACCCAGTACTTC
J: TRBJ1-5; V: TRBV20-1; D: NA; size: many; CDR3: CSARRDRTADQPQHF; DNA: TGCAGTGCTAGACGTGACCGGACGGCCGATCAGCCCCAGCATTTT
J: TRBJ1-1; V: TRBV6-2/TRBV6-3; D: NA; size: many; CDR3: CASLGPSTEAFF; DNA: TGTGCCAGTTTAGGACCCTCCACTGAAGCTTTCTTT
J: TRBJ2-2; V: TRBV2; D: NA; size: NA; CDR3: CASIEQGTRNTGELFF; DNA: TGTGCCAGCATAGAACAGGGTACAAGAAACACCGGGGAGCTGTTTTTT
J: TRBJ2-7; V: TRBV6-2/TRBV6-3; D: NA; size: NA; CDR3: CASSYSAEKDYEQYF; DNA: TGTGCCAGCAGTTACTCCGCGGAGAAGGACTACGAGCAGTACTTC
J: TRBJ2-7; V: TRBV14; D: NA; size: many; CDR3: CASSQRGARVYEQYF; DNA: TGTGCCAGCAGCCAAAGGGGAGCGCGGGTGTACGAGCAGTACTTC
J: TRBJ1-5; V: TRBV15; D: NA; size: many; CDR3: CATRGPGTDQPQHF; DNA: TGTGCCACAAGGGGTCCAGGGACGGATCAGCCCCAGCATTTT
J: TRBJ2-7; V: TRBV19; D: TRBD2; size: few; CDR3: CASSTPTSGRREQYF; DNA: TGTGCCAGTAGTACCCCGACTAGCGGGAGACGCGAGCAGTACTTC
J: TRBJ2-3; V: TRBV5-6; D: TRBD1; size: many; CDR3: CASSLTTGWADTQYF; DNA: TGTGCCAGCAGCTTAACGACAGGGTGGGCAGATACGCAGTATTTT
J: TRBJ2-3; V: TRBV20-1; D: TRBD2; size: many; CDR3: CSASVSGRSDTQYF; DNA: TGCAGTGCTAGTGTTAGCGGGAGGTCAGATACGCAGTATTTT
J: TRBJ2-5; V: TRBV9; D: TRBD1; size: NA; CDR3: CASSVGGFGTGGETQYF; DNA: TGTGCCAGCAGCGTAGGTGGGTTCGGGACAGGGGGAGAGACCCAGTACTTC
J: TRBJ2-2; V: TRBV9; D: TRBD2; size: many; CDR3: CASSPTGGRELFF; DNA: TGTGCCAGCAGCCCCACGGGGGGTAGAGAGCTGTTTTTT
J: TRBJ2-7; V: TRBV4-1; D: TRBD1; size: many; CDR3: CASSQRTGTYEQYF; DNA: TGCGCCAGCAGCCAGCGGACAGGGACCTACGAGCAGTACTTC
J: TRBJ2-1; V: TRBV27; D: NA; size: few; CDR3: CASQPRSSVDEQFF; DNA: TGTGCCAGTCAACCCCGGTCATCCGTCGATGAGCAGTTCTTC
J: TRBJ1-2; V: TRBV4-2; D: TRBD1; size: few; CDR3: CASTQGGFGYTF; DNA: TGTGCCAGCACCCAGGGGGGTTTTGGCTACACCTTC
J: TRBJ2-7; V: TRBV7-9; D: NA; size: many; CDR3: CASRSRDVAYEQYF; DNA: TGTGCCAGCAGATCCCGGGACGTTGCCTACGAGCAGTACTTC
J: TRBJ2-7; V: TRBV28; D: NA; size: NA; CDR3: CASTAFPSYEQYF; DNA: TGTGCCAGTACGGCGTTCCCGTCCTACGAGCAGTACTTC
J: TRBJ2-1; V: TRBV19; D: NA; size: few; CDR3: CASSIGPRREQFF; DNA: TGTGCCAGTAGTATAGGCCCCCGGCGGGAGCAGTTCTTC
J: TRBJ2-7; V: TRBV6-2/TRBV6-3; D: NA; size: many; CDR3: CASSYLRADEQYF; DNA: TGTGCCAGCAGTTACCTTCGGGCGGACGAGCAGTACTTC
J: TRBJ2-1; V: TRBV12-3/TRBV12-4; D: NA; size: many; CDR3: CASSLNTGSNEQFF; DNA: TGTGCCAGCAGTTTAAACACAGGGTCCAATGAGCAGTTCTTC
J: TRBJ2-3; V: TRBV18; D: TRBD2; size: NA; CDR3: CASSPPGLAGAGDTQYF; DNA: TGTGCCAGCTCACCACCGGGACTAGCGGGAGCGGGAGATACGCAGTATTTT
J: TRBJ2-6; V: TRBV19; D: NA; size: NA; CDR3: CASSMFETTGANVLTF; DNA: TGTGCCAGTAGTATGTTTGAGACAACTGGGGCCAACGTCCTGACTTTC
J: TRBJ1-2; V: TRBV2; D: TRBD1; size: many; CDR3: CASSLDRAGYTF; DNA: TGTGCCAGCAGTTTGGACAGGGCTGGCTACACCTTC
J: TRBJ2-6; V: TRBV7-2; D: TRBD1; size: many; CDR3: CASSPGTGIIPGANVLTF; DNA: TGTGCCAGCAGCCCCGGGACAGGGATTATTCCTGGGGCCAACGTCCTGACTTTC
J: TRBJ1-2; V: TRBV7-2; D: NA; size: NA; CDR3: CASSFARANYGYTF; DNA: TGTGCCAGCAGCTTTGCACGGGCTAACTATGGCTACACCTTC
J: TRBJ1-3; V: TRBV29-1; D: TRBD1; size: few; CDR3: CSVEGTGGNTIYF; DNA: TGCAGCGTTGAAGGGACAGGAGGAAACACCATATATTTT
J: TRBJ2-7; V: TRBV5-1; D: TRBD1; size: NA; CDR3: CASSLPGTGLAYEQYF; DNA: TGCGCCAGCAGCTTACCCGGGACAGGGCTAGCCTACGAGCAGTACTTC
J: TRBJ1-2; V: TRBV5-1; D: NA; size: few; CDR3: CASSSGTLEGGYTF; DNA: TGCGCCAGCAGCTCCGGGACTCTAGAAGGGGGCTACACCTTC